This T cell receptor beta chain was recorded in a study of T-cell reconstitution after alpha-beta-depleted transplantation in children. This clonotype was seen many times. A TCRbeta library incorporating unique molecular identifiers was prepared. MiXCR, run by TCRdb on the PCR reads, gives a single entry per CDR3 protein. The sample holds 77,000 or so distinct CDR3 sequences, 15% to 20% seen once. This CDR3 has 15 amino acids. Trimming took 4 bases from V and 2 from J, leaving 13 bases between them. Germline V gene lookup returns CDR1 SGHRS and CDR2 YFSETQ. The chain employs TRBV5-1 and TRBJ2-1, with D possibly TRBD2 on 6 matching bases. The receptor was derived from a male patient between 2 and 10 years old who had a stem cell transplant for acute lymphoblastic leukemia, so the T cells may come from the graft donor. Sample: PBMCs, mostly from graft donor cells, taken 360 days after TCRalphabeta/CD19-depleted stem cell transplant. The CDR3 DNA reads TGCGCCAGCAGCCTTCAGGGACTTACCTACAATGAGCAGTTCTTC. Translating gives CASSLQGLTYNEQFF.